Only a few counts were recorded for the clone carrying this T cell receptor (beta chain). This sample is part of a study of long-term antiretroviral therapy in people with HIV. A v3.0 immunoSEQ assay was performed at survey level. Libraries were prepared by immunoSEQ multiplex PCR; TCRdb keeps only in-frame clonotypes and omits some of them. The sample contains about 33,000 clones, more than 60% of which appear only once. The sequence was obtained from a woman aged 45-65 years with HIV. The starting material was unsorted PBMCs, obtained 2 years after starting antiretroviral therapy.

CDR3 DNA sequence: TGTGCCAGCAGCTTAGCAACGGAAAATAGCAATCAGCCCCAGCATTTT. Residues: CASSLATENSNQPQHF. The chain couples TRBV7-8 to TRBJ1-5; D not resolved. V lost 0 bases and J 0 bases, leaving 9 bases between the germline ends. This CDR3 contains 16 residues. Germline V CDR1 and CDR2: SGHVS, FQNEAQ. Based on the CDR3 plus reference TRBV7-8 and TRBJ1-5, the full variable domain is GAGVSQSPRYKVAKRGQDVALRCDPISGHVSLFWYQQALGQGPEFLTYFQNEAQLDKSGLPSDRFFAERPEGSVSTLKIQRTQQEDSAVYLCASSLATENSNQPQHFGDGTRLSIL.